The rows below give T cell receptor beta chains drawn from one sample of a study of control samples from healthy donors and cancer patients. Clones were read by immunoSEQ multiplex PCR, and TCRdb kept only the in-frame ones, dropping some. The table has about 150,000 clones, about 86% seen once. The sequencing input was blood. These receptors were taken from a young man in good health. Both conserved end residues are part of each CDR3. The D gene is left open where the match is weak. Some rows have no size entry. The others give once, few or many, or a class for an expanded clone.

V gene: TRBV29-1
D gene: .
clone size: .
J gene: TRBJ1-2
CDR3 DNA: TGCAGCGTGCGAGTCGGGGGATCTAATGGCTACACCTTC
CDR3 protein: CSVRVGGSNGYTF

V gene: TRBV3-1/TRBV3-2
D gene: .
clone size: .
J gene: TRBJ1-1
CDR3 DNA: TGTGCCAGCAGCCAAGACTCCAGGAGATACATGAACACTGAAGCTTTCTTT
CDR3 protein: CASSQDSRRYMNTEAFF

V gene: TRBV15
D gene: .
clone size: .
J gene: TRBJ2-5
CDR3 DNA: TGTGCCACCAGCAGAGATCTGGGGGAAGAGACCCAGTACTTC
CDR3 protein: CATSRDLGEETQYF

V gene: TRBV7-2
D gene: TRBD1
clone size: .
J gene: TRBJ2-7
CDR3 DNA: TGTGCCAGCAGCACAGGACAGGGCTACGAGCAGTACTTC
CDR3 protein: CASSTGQGYEQYF

V gene: TRBV15
D gene: TRBD1
clone size: once
J gene: TRBJ2-2
CDR3 DNA: TGTGCCACCAGCAGCCGAGGGACAGGGAACACCGGGGAGCTGTTTTTT
CDR3 protein: CATSSRGTGNTGELFF

V gene: TRBV4-3
D gene: .
clone size: once
J gene: TRBJ1-2
CDR3 DNA: TGCGCCAGCAGCCAGGGGACTGCTGACTATGGCTACACCTTC
CDR3 protein: CASSQGTADYGYTF

V gene: TRBV6-5
D gene: .
clone size: few
J gene: TRBJ2-3
CDR3 DNA: TGTGCCAGCAGTCCTCATCGGACAGATACGCAGTATTTT
CDR3 protein: CASSPHRTDTQYF

V gene: TRBV9
D gene: .
clone size: .
J gene: TRBJ2-3
CDR3 DNA: TGTGCCAGCAGCGCCGGTGGGGCCGATACGCAGTATTTT
CDR3 protein: CASSAGGADTQYF

V gene: TRBV3-1/TRBV3-2
D gene: TRBD1
clone size: .
J gene: TRBJ2-7
CDR3 DNA: TGTGCCAGCAGCCTACCCAGGGGGCGGGATTACGAGCAGTACTTC
CDR3 protein: CASSLPRGRDYEQYF

V gene: TRBV7-6
D gene: .
clone size: .
J gene: TRBJ2-5
CDR3 DNA: TGTGCCAGCAGCGGGGCAGGGGAAGAGACCCAGTACTTC
CDR3 protein: CASSGAGEETQYF

V gene: TRBV30
D gene: .
clone size: .
J gene: TRBJ2-5
CDR3 DNA: TGTGCCTGGACTGGGACGGGGGAGACCCAGTACTTC
CDR3 protein: CAWTGTGETQYF

V gene: TRBV24-1
D gene: .
clone size: .
J gene: TRBJ1-5
CDR3 DNA: TGTGCCACCAGTGATTTCGGGAATCAGCCCCAGCATTTT
CDR3 protein: CATSDFGNQPQHF

V gene: TRBV19
D gene: .
clone size: .
J gene: TRBJ2-2
CDR3 DNA: TGTGCCAGTAGTATAGGGCGCCCCGCCACCGGGGAGCTGTTTTTT
CDR3 protein: CASSIGRPATGELFF

V gene: TRBV18
D gene: TRBD2
clone size: .
J gene: TRBJ2-3
CDR3 DNA: TGTGCCAGCTCACAGGCCGGACTAGCGGGGGGCACAGATACGCAGTATTTT
CDR3 protein: CASSQAGLAGGTDTQYF

V gene: TRBV6-5
D gene: .
clone size: .
J gene: TRBJ1-4
CDR3 DNA: TGTGCCAGCGGGAGACAGTCTAATGAAAAACTGTTTTTT
CDR3 protein: CASGRQSNEKLFF

V gene: TRBV6-4
D gene: TRBD2
clone size: .
J gene: TRBJ2-1
CDR3 DNA: TGTGCCAGCAGTGACTCGGGCGGGGGGGACTACAATGAGCAGTTCTTC
CDR3 protein: CASSDSGGGDYNEQFF

V gene: TRBV3-1/TRBV3-2
D gene: TRBD2
clone size: .
J gene: TRBJ2-1
CDR3 DNA: TGTGCCAGCAGCCAAGAGTGGCAACGGGGGGGCCTGTTCTTC
CDR3 protein: CASSQEWQRGGLFF

V gene: TRBV9
D gene: .
clone size: .
J gene: TRBJ1-2
CDR3 DNA: TGTGCCAGCAGCGTAGGGACGGACTATGGCTACACCTTC
CDR3 protein: CASSVGTDYGYTF

V gene: TRBV5-4
D gene: TRBD1
clone size: once
J gene: TRBJ1-6
CDR3 DNA: TGTGCCAGCAGCTCTGACAGGGGACCCAGGCGGTCCCTCCACTTT
CDR3 protein: CASSSDRGPRRSLHF

V gene: TRBV7-2
D gene: .
clone size: many
J gene: TRBJ1-6
CDR3 DNA: TGTGCCAGCAGCTCTCTAGGTGCGAGCTCCTATAATTCACCCCTCCACTTT
CDR3 protein: CASSSLGASSYNSPLHF

V gene: TRBV6-5
D gene: .
clone size: .
J gene: TRBJ2-4
CDR3 DNA: TGTGCCAGCGGCCCCTCGGGCCTACAGTACTTC
CDR3 protein: CASGPSGLQYF

V gene: TRBV4-3
D gene: .
clone size: .
J gene: TRBJ1-3
CDR3 DNA: TGCGCCAGCAGCCAAGATCAGAGCTCTGGAAACACCATATATTTT
CDR3 protein: CASSQDQSSGNTIYF

V gene: TRBV11-2
D gene: .
clone size: .
J gene: TRBJ1-3
CDR3 DNA: TGTGCCAGCAGCTTAGATCTGGGTGCGGCTGGAAACACCATATATTTT
CDR3 protein: CASSLDLGAAGNTIYF

V gene: TRBV5-1
D gene: TRBD1
clone size: few
J gene: TRBJ2-1
CDR3 DNA: TGCGCCAGCAGCCTCGGGACAGGAACCTTAGGCAATGAGCAGTTCTTC
CDR3 protein: CASSLGTGTLGNEQFF

V gene: TRBV6-6
D gene: .
clone size: once
J gene: TRBJ1-2
CDR3 DNA: TGTGCCAGCACTCGGAAACAGGGCTTGGGGTTAAACTATGGCTACACCTTC
CDR3 protein: CASTRKQGLGLNYGYTF

V gene: TRBV5-1
D gene: .
clone size: once
J gene: TRBJ2-4
CDR3 DNA: TGCGCCAGCAGCTTGGTGTTAGGTCCCAAAAACATTCAGTACTTC
CDR3 protein: CASSLVLGPKNIQYF